This T cell receptor (beta chain) derives from a study of shared clonotypes between healthy human individuals. Naive CD8 cells lacked CD45RO and underwent positive selection for CCR7, leaving out terminally differentiated effector memory CD45RA+ cells. For every subset, genomic DNA was evenly distributed across several immunoSEQ plates. An approximately 200 ng quantity of DNA, about 30,000 T cell genomes, went into the sorted-subset replicate PCRs. The repertoire was sequenced with immunoSEQ multiplex PCR; TCRdb's copy has only in-frame clones and lacks some. The sample holds nearly 2 million clones, just under 95% seen once. Points on this clone: Antigen specificity is unknown.

Germline loops: CDR1 SEHNR, CDR2 FQNEAQ (reference sequence). The CDR3 spans 15 residues. Trimming shortened V by 5 bases and J by 6 bases, and 18 bases separated the two germline ends. Study findings and constraints: Relative to their counterparts shared across all four donors, non-shared clonotypes exhibited diminished generation probabilities. Sequencing depth was expected to influence donor clonotype sharing.

This chain links TRBV7-9 with TRBJ2-3, with a tentative D call TRBD1 (5 bases). This receptor was identified in a man aged 18 to 35 in good health. Sequences were obtained from naive CD8+ T cells sorted from blood. CDR3 sequence (DNA): TGTGCCAGCAGCCCGGTGGGGCCCGACGACGATACGCAGTATTTT. It codes for CASSPVGPDDDTQYF.